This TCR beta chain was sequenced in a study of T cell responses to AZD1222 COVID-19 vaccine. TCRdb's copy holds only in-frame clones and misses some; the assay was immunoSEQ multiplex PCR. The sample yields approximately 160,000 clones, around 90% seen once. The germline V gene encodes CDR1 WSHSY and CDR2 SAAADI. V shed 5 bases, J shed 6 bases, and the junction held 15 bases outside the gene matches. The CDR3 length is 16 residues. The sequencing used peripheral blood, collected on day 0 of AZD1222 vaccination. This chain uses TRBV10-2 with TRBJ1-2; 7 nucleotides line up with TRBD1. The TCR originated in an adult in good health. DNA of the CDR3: TGCGCCAGCAGTAAGGAGGAAAAAGGGACAGCGGATGGCTACACCTTC. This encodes CASSKEEKGTADGYTF.